These T cell receptor beta chains were read from a single sample in a study of spatial heterogeneity in lung cancer. TCRdb analysed the 5' RACE reads with MiXCR anew, one entry per CDR3 protein. Of about 100,000 distinct CDR3 sequences listed, approximately 4.4% are singletons. Sequenced here: lung tumor tissue, sampled at surgery. The receptors come from a male donor with early-stage non-small cell lung cancer. Each CDR3 is given with its conserved first and last residue. D genes are given only for firm matches. Size is omitted from some rows. Given values are once, few, many or a class for expanded clones.

D: NA; size: many; J: TRBJ1-5; V: TRBV7-8; DNA: TGTGCCAGCAGCCCAACACGGCCCGGGGACAATCAGCCCCAGCATTTT; CDR3: CASSPTRPGDNQPQHF
D: NA; size: many; J: TRBJ1-5; V: TRBV20-1; DNA: TGCAGTGCTAGGGGGGCCGAGCAGCCCCAGCATTTT; CDR3: CSARGAEQPQHF
D: NA; size: many; J: TRBJ1-6; V: TRBV20-1; DNA: TGCAGTGCTGTCGGGACAAATAATTCACCCCTCCACTTT; CDR3: CSAVGTNNSPLHF
D: NA; size: many; J: TRBJ2-7; V: TRBV7-6; DNA: TGTGCCAGCAGCTTAGCCGACGGCGTAGGGTACGAGCAGTACTTC; CDR3: CASSLADGVGYEQYF
D: NA; size: NA; J: TRBJ1-6; V: TRBV12-3/TRBV12-4; DNA: TGTGCCAGCAGCTCTTTTTGGATTGTTTCACCCCTCCACTTT; CDR3: CASSSFWIVSPLHF
D: TRBD1; size: many; J: TRBJ2-1; V: TRBV4-2; DNA: TGTGCCAGCAGCGTACAGGGGGCCTACAATGAGCAGTTCTTC; CDR3: CASSVQGAYNEQFF
D: NA; size: many; J: TRBJ1-4; V: TRBV10-2; DNA: TGCGCCAGCAAAAGGGGGACTAATGAAAAACTGTTTTTT; CDR3: CASKRGTNEKLFF
D: TRBD2; size: many; J: TRBJ2-1; V: TRBV6-5; DNA: TGTGCCAGCAGTGGACTAGCGGGAGCTCTTGAGCAGTTCTTC; CDR3: CASSGLAGALEQFF
D: NA; size: many; J: TRBJ2-7; V: TRBV10-3; DNA: TGTGCCATCAGCGAGGAGGTTTCGGGGGCCTACGAGCAGTACTTC; CDR3: CAISEEVSGAYEQYF
D: NA; size: few; J: TRBJ1-2; V: TRBV27; DNA: TGTGCCAGCAGTTCCCAACCAGGACAGATAAGTAACTATGGCTACACCTTC; CDR3: CASSSQPGQISNYGYTF
D: NA; size: few; J: TRBJ1-1; V: TRBV5-1; DNA: TGCGCCAGCAGCCGAGGGCCGGGGCCCGAGGCTGGAGCTTTCTTT; CDR3: CASSRGPGPEAGAFF
D: NA; size: many; J: TRBJ2-1; V: TRBV29-1; DNA: TGCAGCGTCGATAGCGGAGCCCGTTACAATGAGCAGTTCTTC; CDR3: CSVDSGARYNEQFF
D: NA; size: many; J: TRBJ2-1; V: TRBV12-3/TRBV12-4; DNA: TGTGCCAGCAGTTTCCCGGCAGGGCGAAATGAGCAGTTCTTC; CDR3: CASSFPAGRNEQFF
D: TRBD2; size: few; J: TRBJ2-1; V: TRBV10-3; DNA: TGTGCCATCAGTGAGCTGTTTTCTAGCGGGAAATGGGGGGACAATGAGCAGTTCTTC; CDR3: CAISELFSSGKWGDNEQFF
D: NA; size: many; J: TRBJ1-2; V: TRBV6-1; DNA: TGTGCCAGCAGGAAAGACGCTAACTATGGCTACACCTTC; CDR3: CASRKDANYGYTF
D: NA; size: NA; J: TRBJ2-3; V: TRBV15; DNA: TGTGCCACCAGCAGAGCCGGAATCGGCACAGATACGCAGTATTTT; CDR3: CATSRAGIGTDTQYF
D: NA; size: many; J: TRBJ1-6; V: TRBV6-1; DNA: TGTGCCAGCAGTGAAACCCTGGGACCCTCGGGTTCACCCCTCCACTTT; CDR3: CASSETLGPSGSPLHF
D: TRBD1; size: many; J: TRBJ2-2; V: TRBV6-2/TRBV6-3; DNA: TGTGCCAGCAGTTTACAGGGGAGCGGGGAGCTGTTTTTT; CDR3: CASSLQGSGELFF
D: NA; size: many; J: TRBJ1-1; V: TRBV12-3/TRBV12-4; DNA: TGTGCCAGCAGGCCAACCCGAGGGTCTGAAGCTTTCTTT; CDR3: CASRPTRGSEAFF
D: TRBD1; size: many; J: TRBJ2-5; V: TRBV6-1; DNA: TGTGCCAGCAGCACACAGGGGGTGCGGACCCAGTACTTC; CDR3: CASSTQGVRTQYF
D: TRBD2; size: many; J: TRBJ2-1; V: TRBV4-1; DNA: TGCGCCAGCAGCCAAGGACTAGCGGAGACAACACGGTTCTTC; CDR3: CASSQGLAETTRFF
D: TRBD2; size: many; J: TRBJ2-2; V: TRBV3-1; DNA: TGTGCCAGCAGTTTAGCGGGAGGGCCAGCCGGGGAGCTGTTTTTT; CDR3: CASSLAGGPAGELFF
D: TRBD1; size: many; J: TRBJ1-2; V: TRBV12-3/TRBV12-4; DNA: TGTGCCAGCAGCCCCTCCCCTTCGACAGGGTTTAACTATGGCTACACCTTC; CDR3: CASSPSPSTGFNYGYTF
D: NA; size: many; J: TRBJ2-5; V: TRBV12-3/TRBV12-4; DNA: TGTGCCAGCAGTTTGGGGCAGCCCGAGACCCAGTACTTC; CDR3: CASSLGQPETQYF
D: TRBD2; size: many; J: TRBJ2-7; V: TRBV20-1; DNA: TGCAGTGCTGACGGAGCGGGAGGCACCCACGAGCAGTACTTC; CDR3: CSADGAGGTHEQYF
D: NA; size: many; J: TRBJ1-6; V: TRBV20-1; DNA: TGCAGTGCTAGAACCTTAGACACCGCCTATAATTCACCCCTCCACTTT; CDR3: CSARTLDTAYNSPLHF
D: TRBD2; size: NA; J: TRBJ2-2; V: TRBV12-3/TRBV12-4; DNA: TGTGCCAGCACCGAGACTAGCTGGAGGGAAAACACCGGGGAGCTGTTTTTT; CDR3: CASTETSWRENTGELFF
D: NA; size: many; J: TRBJ1-2; V: TRBV4-1; DNA: TGCGCCAGCAGCCCCCCAGGGACGGTCTATGGCTACACCTTC; CDR3: CASSPPGTVYGYTF
D: TRBD2; size: many; J: TRBJ2-3; V: TRBV10-2; DNA: TGCGCCAGCAGCCTGTTTGGGGAGGGGAAGGCAGATACGCAGTATTTT; CDR3: CASSLFGEGKADTQYF
D: NA; size: few; J: TRBJ2-7; V: TRBV7-3; DNA: TGTGCCAGCAGCGCACCCGGGACCCACTACGAGCAGTACTTC; CDR3: CASSAPGTHYEQYF
D: NA; size: many; J: TRBJ1-1; V: TRBV7-9; DNA: TGTGCCAGCAGTCAAAACCTGAACACTGAAGCTTTCTTT; CDR3: CASSQNLNTEAFF
D: NA; size: many; J: TRBJ2-7; V: TRBV28; DNA: TGTGCCAGCAGTTTGGGTGACCGACCGTACTACGAGCAGTACTTC; CDR3: CASSLGDRPYYEQYF
D: TRBD1; size: many; J: TRBJ2-7; V: TRBV11-2; DNA: TGTGCCAGCAGCCACCGCTGGTTGGGGGACAGGGTCCACGAGCAGTACTTC; CDR3: CASSHRWLGDRVHEQYF
D: TRBD2; size: many; J: TRBJ2-1; V: TRBV4-1; DNA: TGCGCCAGCAGCCAAGACCCGGGACTAGCATCTGAGCAGTTCTTC; CDR3: CASSQDPGLASEQFF
D: NA; size: few; J: TRBJ2-7; V: TRBV4-1; DNA: TGCGCCAGCAGCCAAAGACACCCGCCGAGGGACGAGCAGTACTTC; CDR3: CASSQRHPPRDEQYF
D: NA; size: many; J: TRBJ2-3; V: TRBV14; DNA: TGTGCCAGCAGCCAATCCCTGGGAGATACGCAGTATTTT; CDR3: CASSQSLGDTQYF
D: NA; size: many; J: TRBJ1-4; V: TRBV27; DNA: TGTGCCAGCAGTTTATCCCCCCGGAGGGCAGAACTGTTTTTT; CDR3: CASSLSPRRAELFF
D: NA; size: few; J: TRBJ2-4; V: TRBV20-1; DNA: TGCAGTGCCCCACCCCCACCGTTAGCCAAAAACATTCAGTACTTC; CDR3: CSAPPPPLAKNIQYF
D: NA; size: many; J: TRBJ1-5; V: TRBV28; DNA: TGTGCCAGCAGTCCATCAGGGGAAAGTAGTCCCTATAGCAATCAGCCCCAGCATTTT; CDR3: CASSPSGESSPYSNQPQHF
D: TRBD2; size: many; J: TRBJ2-5; V: TRBV20-1; DNA: TGCAGTGCTGCACTAGCGGGAGCCGGCGAGACCCAGTACTTC; CDR3: CSAALAGAGETQYF
D: TRBD1; size: many; J: TRBJ2-5; V: TRBV3-1; DNA: TGTGCCAGCAAGAAGACAGGGCTCAGGACCCAGTACTTC; CDR3: CASKKTGLRTQYF
D: NA; size: many; J: TRBJ2-1; V: TRBV6-2/TRBV6-3; DNA: TGTGCCAGCAGTTACTCGTCTGTGACTGAGCAGTTCTTC; CDR3: CASSYSSVTEQFF
D: NA; size: many; J: TRBJ2-2; V: TRBV28; DNA: TGTGCCGTCACGAGAGGGACGAACACCGGGGAGCTGTTTTTT; CDR3: CAVTRGTNTGELFF
D: NA; size: many; J: TRBJ2-6; V: TRBV5-5; DNA: TGTGCCAGCAGCTTATTGGCCTCTGGGGCCAACGTCCTGACTTTC; CDR3: CASSLLASGANVLTF
D: NA; size: many; J: TRBJ2-1; V: TRBV12-3/TRBV12-4; DNA: TGTGCCAGCAGTTTTGGGGCATTTGATGAGCAGTTCTTC; CDR3: CASSFGAFDEQFF
D: NA; size: NA; J: TRBJ1-1; V: TRBV27; DNA: TGTGCCAGCAGTTTAGGTTATTTCACTGAAGCTTTCTTT; CDR3: CASSLGYFTEAFF
D: NA; size: NA; J: TRBJ2-5; V: TRBV20-1; DNA: TGCAGTGCTAGTCTCATAAAAGGGCAAGAGACCCAGTACTTC; CDR3: CSASLIKGQETQYF
D: NA; size: many; J: TRBJ2-5; V: TRBV4-1; DNA: TGCGCCAGCAGCCAGGGGGGGCGTTTGATGGAGACCCAGTACTTC; CDR3: CASSQGGRLMETQYF
D: TRBD2; size: many; J: TRBJ2-2; V: TRBV27; DNA: TGTGCCACTTCCTCGGGAGGCACCGGGGAGCTGTTTTTT; CDR3: CATSSGGTGELFF
D: NA; size: many; J: TRBJ1-4; V: TRBV7-9; DNA: TGTGCCATAAGTGGCGGCGAAAAACTGTTTTTT; CDR3: CAISGGEKLFF
D: NA; size: many; J: TRBJ1-4; V: TRBV5-1; DNA: TGCGCCAGCAGCTTGGAGGGGACGAGTGAAAAACTGTTTTTT; CDR3: CASSLEGTSEKLFF